The T cell receptor (beta chain) under discussion was sequenced for a study of blood T cell repertoires in COVID-19. Some clones are missing from TCRdb's copy, which holds only in-frame ones; the method was immunoSEQ multiplex PCR. The table lists about 230,000 clones, over 85% of them singletons. The TCR was taken from a woman aged 30 to 39 with acute COVID-19. The source material was PBMCs or T cells enriched from blood (not recorded which).

The CDR3 DNA follows: TGCGCCAGCAGTCCCGTCGGAGAGACCCAGTACTTC. Translating it yields CASSPVGETQYF. The gene calls are TRBV5-1 and TRBJ2-5; D is unclear. The V gene lost 5 bases and the J gene lost 4 bases, with 9 bases spanning the gap. Germline CDR1 reads SGHRS; CDR2 reads YFSETQ. The CDR3 runs to 12 residues.